This TCR beta chain was sequenced during a study of blood T cell repertoires in COVID-19. Study background: Italy, Spain and the United States were the sources of the convalescent and acute COVID-19 samples. The cDNA or gDNA used as material had been derived from T cells, B-cell-depleted T cells, or PBMCs.

In the authors' methods: Estimates of nucleated cell counts were drawn from the amplification of reference gene primers. The table came from immunoSEQ multiplex PCR; TCRdb's copy has only in-frame clones and leaves some out. The V and J calls and clone size are taken from that table; D and trimming were inferred from the DNA. Of about 410,000 clones listed, roughly 89% are singletons. The CDR3 has 22 residues. The ends lost 4 bases at V and 2 bases at J; junction bases unmatched: 20. Looked up from germline, CDR1 is PRHDT and CDR2 is FYEKMQ (reference sequence). V and J are TRBV13 and TRBJ2-1, with TRBD2 matching 13 bases. The specimen sequenced was peripheral blood. The receptor was derived from a woman in her twenties or thirties with active or convalescent COVID-19. CDR3 protein: CASSSGTPGLAGMRAAYNEQFF. CDR3 coding DNA: TGTGCCAGCAGCTCCGGCACTCCGGGACTAGCGGGAATGCGGGCAGCCTACAATGAGCAGTTCTTC.